This TCR beta chain came from a study of blood T cell repertoires in COVID-19. Study information: The analysed material was cDNA or gDNA that came from T cells, B-cell-depleted T cells, or PBMCs.

Cohorts were determined from participant-reported clinical history. Resolution of symptoms, clearance, or two negative PCRs was present in recovered Cohort 3 donors. Generated by immunoSEQ multiplex PCR, the TCRdb table keeps only in-frame clones and is missing some. The table has over 300,000 clones, around 91% seen once. Germline V gene lookup returns CDR1 SNHLY and CDR2 FYNNEI. The CDR3 spans 15 residues. Deletions cut 6 bases from V and 5 bases from J, with 14 bases between. The TCR sequence derives from a woman aged 40 to 55 who had recovered from COVID-19. The chain joins TRBV2 to TRBJ1-6, with a weak D call TRBD1 (5 bases). The sample comprised PBMCs or T cells enriched from blood (not recorded which). The DNA of the CDR3 is TGTGCCAGCAGCATGGAGGGACCCAATAATTCACCCCTCCACTTT. Its protein product is CASSMEGPNNSPLHF.